The 7 T cell receptor beta chains listed next were all sequenced from one sample in a study of shared clonotypes between healthy human individuals. Sequencing used immunoSEQ multiplex PCR; TCRdb keeps in-frame clones, though not all of them. The sample lists about 2.3 million clones; 80% to 95% were seen once. The specimen sequenced was naive CD4+ T cells from PBMCs. The subset here: CD45RA+ positively selected. All receptors come from a man younger than 30 in good health. Some clones in this sample may be carry-over from other donors' samples.

V usage is TRBV19 and J usage is TRBJ1-5; tentatively, D is TRBD1 (6 bases). V lost 3 bases to trimming and J lost 0 bases, with 18 bases between them. Germline CDR1 LNHDA, CDR2 SQIVND (reference sequence). This CDR3 comprises 18 residues. The CDR3 sequence: CASSITQGAFSSNQPQHF. CDR3 bases: TGTGCCAGTAGTATTACACAGGGAGCCTTTTCTAGCAATCAGCCCCAGCATTTT. The whole variable domain, remainder taken from reference TRBV19 and TRBJ1-5, is DGGITQSPKYLFRKEGQNVTLSCEQNLNHDAMYWYRQDPGQGLRLIYYSQIVNDFQKGDIAEGYSVSREKKESFPLTVTSAQKNPTAFYLCASSITQGAFSSNQPQHFGDGTRLSIL.

Of note for this clone: The sample contains more than one DNA sequence encoding this CDR3. The V gene is TRBV28, the J gene TRBJ2-2; D remains ambiguous. V dropped 2 bases and J dropped 2 bases, with 3 bases sitting between them. The CDR3 spans 13 residues. Per the germline V gene, CDR1 is MDHEN and CDR2 is SYDVKM. CDR3 DNA sequence: TGTGCCAGCAGTTTAGGCAACACCGGGGAGCTGTTTTTT. Protein: CASSLGNTGELFF.

The chain joins TRBV18 to TRBJ2-5; 9 bases are shared with TRBD1. In germline, CDR1 is KGHSH, CDR2 LQKENI. V shed 3 bases and J 2 bases; nucleotides not matched to a gene: 7. The CDR3 extends over 16 amino acids. CDR3 residues: CASSPRRTGAQETQYF. CDR3 sequence (DNA): TGTGCCAGCTCACCCCGGAGGACAGGGGCGCAAGAGACCCAGTACTTC.

The chain couples TRBV28 to TRBJ1-3, with 8 bases lining up with TRBD1. The germline V gene encodes CDR1 MDHEN and CDR2 SYDVKM. The CDR3 is made up of 14 amino acids. V gave up 9 bases and J gave up 0 bases; unmatched junction bases: 4. The CDR3, as DNA: TGTGCCAGTACAGGGGGTCGCTCTGGAAACACCATATATTTT. Protein: CASTGGRSGNTIYF.

This clone was detected only once. J is TRBJ2-2 and V is TRBV28; 10 nucleotides agree with TRBD2. Trimming cost V 8 bases and J 4 bases; bases outside gene matches: 7. This CDR3 is 15 amino acids long. CDR1 and CDR2 (germline): MDHEN, SYDVKM. The CDR3 reads CASVQSSGSTGELFF. For the CDR3, the DNA is TGTGCCAGCGTACAGTCTAGCGGGAGCACCGGGGAGCTGTTTTTT.

The chain has TRBV9 and TRBJ1-2; 11 bases align to TRBD1. With 3 bases clipped from V and 0 bases from J, the junction kept 19 bases outside the gene matches. CDR3 length equals 21 residues. In germline, CDR1 is SGDLS, CDR2 YYNGEE. CDR3 nucleotides: TGTGCCAGCAGCGCCCGCGGCGTCCCCGGGACAGGGGGGGATACTAACTATGGCTACACCTTC. This translates into CASSARGVPGTGGDTNYGYTF.

The chain employs TRBV21-1 and TRBJ1-1; TRBD1 is the table's D call, not checked against the DNA. TRBV21-1 is reported as a pseudogene. The CDR3 has 14 residues. CDR3 residues: CASSCQGVRSTAFF. The DNA of the CDR3 is TGTGCCAGCAGCTGTCAGGGGGTTAGGTCGACGGCTTTCTTT.